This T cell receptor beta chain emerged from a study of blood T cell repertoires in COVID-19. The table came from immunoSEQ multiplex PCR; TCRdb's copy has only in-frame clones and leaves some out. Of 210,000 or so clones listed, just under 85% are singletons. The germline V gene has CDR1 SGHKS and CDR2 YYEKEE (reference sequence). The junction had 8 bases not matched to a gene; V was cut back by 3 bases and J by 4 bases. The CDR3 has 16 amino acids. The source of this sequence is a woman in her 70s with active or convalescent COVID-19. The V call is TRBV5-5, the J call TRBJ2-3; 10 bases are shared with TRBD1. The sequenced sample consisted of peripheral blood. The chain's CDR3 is CASSSSRGQGPDTQYF. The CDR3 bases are TGTGCCAGCAGCTCCTCTCGGGGACAGGGGCCAGATACGCAGTATTTT.